This note documents a single TCR beta chain sequence. Antigen specificity is unknown. This specimen belongs to a study of cytomegalovirus exposure and HLA in healthy donors. Study-level results: Despite most TCR sequences being rare, some public TCRs occurred in many donors. There were 150 to 200 TCR beta chains listed as cytomegalovirus-associated. In a later analysis, first-cohort TCR clusters were found to tend to co-occur in the 120 or so validation repertoires.

The donors were part of the validation cohort of 95 to 150 subjects. That cohort was separate from the first cohort, which comprised under 750 subjects. Generated by immunoSEQ multiplex PCR, the TCRdb table keeps only in-frame clones and is missing some. The profile shows roughly 190,000 clones, approximately 89% of them singletons. V gave up 2 bases and J gave up 2 bases; unmatched junction bases: 1. Germline V gene data show CDR1 as SGDLS and CDR2 as YYNGEE. This CDR3 has 16 residues. Specimen: PBMCs. V and J are TRBV9 and TRBJ2-7; 16 bases fit TRBD2. The sequence was collected from a man younger than 40 in good health and CMV-seropositive. CDR3 sequence: CASSVGTSGGAYEQYF. The CDR3 nucleotides are TGTGCCAGCAGCGTTGGGACTAGCGGGGGGGCCTACGAGCAGTACTTC.